The 21 T cell receptor beta chains given below trace back to one sample, sequenced in a study of breast tumors, draining lymph nodes, adjacent tissues. TCRdb re-called the multiplex PCR reads with MiXCR, one entry per CDR3 protein. The sample lists about 9,600 distinct CDR3 sequences; roughly 40% were seen once. The sequencing sample was made of tumor-adjacent breast tissue. Every receptor here comes from a female donor with breast cancer. Some clones in this sample may be carry-over from other donors' samples.

This chain uses TRBV6-1 with TRBJ2-7, with D unresolved. The V and J ends lost 3 bases and 6 bases respectively, with 18 bases between them. The CDR3 has 15 residues. The germline gives CDR1 MNHNS, CDR2 SASEGT. The CDR3 DNA is TGTGCCAGCAGTGATTCTGTTGACGGGTCGGGCGAGCAGTACTTC. It codes for CASSDSVDGSGEQYF.

The chain has TRBV29-1 and TRBJ2-7; TRBD1 might be the D (6 bases). The CDR3 is 12 residues long. Germline assignment: CDR1 SQVTM and CDR2 ANQGSEA. Trimming cost V 6 bases and J 9 bases, with 18 bases left between them. CDR3 DNA sequence: TGCAGCGTCGTAGATTTGAAGGGGGTGCAGTACTTC. The encoded protein is CSVVDLKGVQYF.

This clonotype rates as medium-sized (0.01 to 0.1%). This chain uses TRBV10-3 with TRBJ2-1, with a weak D call TRBD2 (6 bases). The germline V gene has CDR1 ENHRY and CDR2 SYGVKD. CDR3 length: 13 residues. Trimming stripped 6 bases from V and 9 bases from J, with 15 bases between. This chain's CDR3 is CAIRASLATEQFF. DNA of the CDR3: TGTGCCATCAGGGCCAGCCTAGCGACTGAGCAGTTCTTC.

There are a few counts of this clonotype. CDR3 residues: CASSLDRSTEAFF. CDR3 in DNA: TGTGCCAGCAGCTTAGACAGGAGCACTGAAGCTTTCTTT. V gene TRBV11-1 combines with J gene TRBJ1-1; D may be TRBD1 (5 bases). The CDR3 is 13 residues long. Trimming pared 1 base from V and 4 bases from J, leaving 7 bases between. The germline V gene has CDR1 SGHAT and CDR2 FQDESV (reference sequence).

The chain is built from TRBV5-6 and TRBJ1-2; a possible D gene is TRBD1 (6 bases). Trimming took off 2 bases at V and 5 bases at J, with 13 bases between the two ends. The CDR3 length is 14 residues. Germline loops: CDR1 SGHDT, CDR2 YYEEEE. The CDR3 spells CASSFRQARYGYTF. CDR3 sequence (DNA): TGTGCCAGCAGCTTCAGACAGGCACGGTATGGCTACACCTTC.

This clonotype showed up many times. This CDR3 is CASSPGGPYYGYTF. The CDR3, as DNA: TGTGCCAGCAGTCCCGGGGGACCCTACTATGGCTACACCTTC. The chain recombines TRBV28 with TRBJ1-2; a possible D gene is TRBD1 (5 bases). The CDR3 extends over 14 amino acids. The V gene's germline CDR1 is MDHEN and CDR2 SYDVKM. V lost 5 bases to trimming and J lost 3 bases, with 13 bases between them.

This clonotype was seen many times. The J gene is TRBJ2-5, the V gene TRBV20-1, with TRBD1 matching 10 bases. Germline values: CDR1 DFQATT, CDR2 SNEGSKA (reference sequence). The CDR3 is made up of 15 amino acids. J lost 7 bases, V lost 3 bases, and 11 bases had no gene match. The CDR3 DNA sequence: TGCAGTGCTAGCGGGACAGGGGCTACCAGGCGGACCCAGTACTTC. Amino acids: CSASGTGATRRTQYF.

J is TRBJ2-3 and V is TRBV5-8, with 9 bases fitting TRBD2. The CDR3 length is 14 residues. Losses at the gene ends were 4 bases for V and 5 bases for J; bases not matched to a gene: 5. Germline V gene sequence: CDR1 SGHTS, CDR2 YDEGEE. The CDR3 coding sequence is TGTGCCAGCAGCCGCGGGGGGGCGGGAGATACGCAGTATTTT. It translates to CASSRGGAGDTQYF.

V usage is TRBV2 and J usage is TRBJ2-7; D is perhaps TRBD1 (6 bases). Trimming left V 0 bases short and J 4 bases short, with 10 bases between. The V gene's germline CDR1 is SNHLY and CDR2 FYNNEI. The CDR3 has 14 residues. For the CDR3, the DNA is TGTGCCAGCAGTGAAGCGGGGGCGCAGTACGAGCAGTACTTC. Translated, it gives CASSEAGAQYEQYF. The full variable domain, completed using reference TRBV2 and TRBJ2-7, is EPEVTQTPSHQVTQMGQEVILRCVPISNHLYFYWYRQILGQKVEFLVSFYNNEISEKSEIFDDQFSVERPDGSNFTLKIRSTKLEDSAMYFCASSEAGAQYEQYFGPGTRLTVT.

The chain employs TRBV19 and TRBJ1-1, with 7 bases that match TRBD1. V shed 3 bases, J shed 0 bases, and the junction held 7 bases outside the gene matches. Germline V gene sequence: CDR1 LNHDA, CDR2 SQIVND (reference sequence). The CDR3 is 16 amino acids. CDR3 sequence (DNA): TGTGCCAGTAGTATTAGACAGGGAATACTGAACACTGAAGCTTTCTTT. Protein: CASSIRQGILNTEAFF.

In this sample, this clonotype is medium-sized (0.01 to 0.1%). The chain has TRBV20-1 and TRBJ2-7; D is perhaps TRBD1 (5 bases). The V gene lost 0 bases and the J gene lost 2 bases, with 14 bases spanning the gap. This CDR3 is 15 amino acids long. Germline values: CDR1 DFQATT, CDR2 SNEGSKA (reference sequence). The CDR3 spells CSARDYGSRAYEQYF. CDR3 nucleotides: TGCAGTGCTAGAGATTATGGTAGCAGGGCCTACGAGCAGTACTTC.

This clonotype is labeled large. The V and J genes are TRBV10-3 and TRBJ2-1; no reliable D call. The germline V and J ends were trimmed by 4 bases and 6 bases, with 10 bases remaining between them. CDR3 size: 13 residues. Germline V lookup: CDR1 ENHRY, CDR2 SYGVKD. The CDR3 here is CAISGSLSNEQFF. The CDR3 bases are TGTGCCATCAGTGGGAGTCTGTCCAATGAGCAGTTCTTC.

In this sample, this clonotype is medium-sized (0.01 to 0.1%). The chain uses TRBV2 and TRBJ1-5; a possible D gene is TRBD1 (6 bases). This CDR3 has 13 amino acids. Deletions cut 7 bases from V and 3 bases from J, with 10 bases between. Germline V gives CDR1 SNHLY, CDR2 FYNNEI. The CDR3 sequence: CASTDRNNQPQHF. The DNA for the CDR3 is TGTGCCAGCACCGACAGGAACAATCAGCCCCAGCATTTT.

Relative to its sample, this clonotype is medium-sized. The CDR3 coding sequence is TGTGCCAGCAGCGTACGGGGGGAAGAGACCCAGTACTTC. It specifies CASSVRGEETQYF. The rearrangement joins TRBV9 to TRBJ2-5, with 7 positions matching TRBD2. V lost 1 base to trimming and J lost 3 bases; unmatched junction nucleotides: 0. Germline V gives CDR1 SGDLS, CDR2 YYNGEE. This CDR3 is built from 13 residues. Variable domain in full (rest from reference TRBV9 and TRBJ2-5): DSGVTQTPKHLITATGQRVTLRCSPRSGDLSVYWYQQSLDQGLQFLIQYYNGEERAKGNILERFSAQQFPDLHSELNLSSLELGDSALYFCASSVRGEETQYFGPGTRLLVL.

There are many counts of this clonotype. The gene calls are TRBV18 and TRBJ2-6, with D possibly being TRBD1 (5 bases). Per germline, CDR1 KGHSH and CDR2 LQKENI. There are 14 residues in the CDR3. Between the trimmed V and J ends, which lost 8 bases and 4 bases, there was a span of 12 bases. CDR3: CASAQGVGANVLTF. CDR3 nucleotide sequence: TGTGCCAGCGCTCAGGGTGTCGGGGCCAACGTCCTGACTTTC.

This clonotype is labeled medium-sized. The chain links TRBV10-3 to TRBJ1-3; D not certain. The CDR3 extends over 15 amino acids. Trimming left V 3 bases short and J 0 bases short, with 9 bases between. Germline-derived CDR1 and CDR2 are ENHRY and SYGVKD. The CDR3 loop is CAISDSVGSGNTIYF. CDR3 bases: TGTGCCATCAGTGACTCGGTGGGCTCTGGAAACACCATATATTTT.

This chain joins TRBV20-1 and TRBJ2-1, with D possibly TRBD1 on 6 matching bases. Germline-derived CDR1 and CDR2 are DFQATT and SNEGSKA (reference sequence). V was shortened by 6 bases and J by 4 bases, with 10 bases between the two germline ends. The CDR3 is 12 amino acids. CDR3 in amino acids: CSASGQYNEQFF. The CDR3 region has the DNA TGCAGTGCCAGCGGACAGTACAATGAGCAGTTCTTC.

The V and J genes are TRBV7-9 and TRBJ2-5; D is uncertain. Germline V gene data show CDR1 as SEHNR and CDR2 as FQNEAQ (reference sequence). V lost 6 bases and J 8 bases, leaving 10 bases between the germline ends. The CDR3 covers 11 residues. The CDR3 is CASRGGDTQYF. The CDR3 bases are TGTGCCAGCAGAGGTGGAGATACCCAGTACTTC. Combining the CDR3 with reference TRBV7-9 and TRBJ2-5 gives the whole variable domain DTGVSQNPRHKITKRGQNVTFRCDPISEHNRLYWYRQTLGQGPEFLTYFQNEAQLEKSRLLSDRFSAERPKGSFSTLEIQRTEQGDSAMYLCASRGGDTQYFGPGTRLLVL.

Details on this clonotype: No conserved phenylalanine or tryptophan is present at the end of the CDR3, so a read error is the likely explanation. This chain links TRBV12-3 or TRBV12-4 with TRBJ2-1; D remains unclear. There are 16 residues in the CDR3. For the CDR3, the DNA is TGCGCTAGTGGTTTGTATCCTACGCTAACCTACAATGAGCAGTTCCTC. It translates to CASGLYPTLTYNEQFL.

This clonotype was detected ten times or more. The chain is built from TRBV19 and TRBJ2-7; TRBD1 is a possible D gene (6 bases). The CDR3 spans 12 residues. Germline V lookup: CDR1 LNHDA, CDR2 SQIVND (reference sequence). With 3 bases removed from V and 6 bases from J, the gap between germline ends came to 9 bases. The CDR3 bases are TGTGCCAGTAGTATCACAGGGACCGAGCAGTACTTC. It translates to CASSITGTEQYF.

This clonotype is termed large. This sequence joins TRBV20-1 and TRBJ1-6; a weak D match, TRBD1 (5 bases). This CDR3 has 14 residues. Germline values: CDR1 DFQATT, CDR2 SNEGSKA (reference sequence). Trimming removed 6 bases at V and 4 bases at J, with 13 bases between. The CDR3 reads CSAGDGSYNSPLHF. The CDR3 nucleotides read TGCAGTGCGGGGGACGGTTCGTATAATTCACCCCTCCACTTT.